Each of the 5 T cell receptor beta chains below was sequenced from the same sample in a study of vaccination effects on CD4 cells after COVID-19. The repertoire was sequenced with immunoSEQ multiplex PCR; TCRdb's copy has only in-frame clones and lacks some. Counted here are roughly 30,000 clones, about 69% occurring once; the ten biggest clones make up less than 35%. Before sequencing took place, the ViraFEST assay used viral peptide pools to expand antigen-specific CD4+ T cells. Subsequent to 10 days of culture, CD4+ T cells were isolated. A positive SARS-CoV-2 PCR test fell between March and December 2020. These receptors lack a known antigen. Specimen: CD4+ T cells from PBMCs cultured with a peptide pool, collected before COVID-19 vaccination. All receptors come from a human donor who had a prior SARS-CoV-2 infection.

This chain joins TRBV19 and TRBJ2-7; maybe TRBD1 (6 bases). The CDR3 runs to 16 residues. Germline loops: CDR1 LNHDA, CDR2 SQIVND (reference sequence). V shed 3 bases and J shed 3 bases, with 18 bases lying between them. DNA for the CDR3: TGTGCCAGTAGTATGCCCGGTAGAACAGGGAACTACGAGCAGTACTTC. It codes for CASSMPGRTGNYEQYF.

This chain connects TRBV18 to TRBJ2-7; TRBD1 matches 7 bases. V shed 6 bases and J 2 bases; nucleotides not matched to a gene: 10. Germline assignment: CDR1 KGHSH and CDR2 LQKENI. The CDR3 spans 15 residues. The chain's CDR3 is CASSFTGTAAYEQYF. In DNA, the CDR3 is TGTGCCAGCTCGTTCACCGGGACAGCAGCCTACGAGCAGTACTTC.

This chain joins TRBV6-6 and TRBJ2-7, with 7 bases fitting TRBD1. V shed 0 bases, J shed 9 bases, and the junction held 5 bases outside the gene matches. The germline V gene encodes CDR1 MNHNY and CDR2 SVGAGI (reference sequence). The CDR3 is 13 residues long. In nucleotides, the CDR3 is TGTGCCAGCAGTTACTCTTGGGACAGATTGCAGTACTTC. Translation gives CASSYSWDRLQYF.

The V gene is TRBV4-2, the J gene TRBJ2-5, with 10 bases lining up with TRBD1. This CDR3 region has 14 residues. Germline assignment: CDR1 LGHNA and CDR2 YNFKEQ. The V and J ends lost 3 bases and 5 bases, in that order; junction bases with no gene match: 3. DNA for the CDR3: TGTGCCAGCAGCCAGGGACAGGGGTGGGAGACCCAGTACTTC. It codes for CASSQGQGWETQYF.

This clone appeared once. The chain joins TRBV4-1 to TRBJ1-4; 10 bases agree with TRBD1. V was clipped by 0 bases and J by 6 bases; unmatched bases: 1. The CDR3 loop spans 15 amino acids. Germline lookup yields CDR1 MGHRA and CDR2 YSYEKL. The CDR3 region is CASSQEGTGDEKLFF. The CDR3 region has the DNA TGCGCCAGCAGCCAAGAAGGGACAGGGGATGAAAAACTGTTTTTT.